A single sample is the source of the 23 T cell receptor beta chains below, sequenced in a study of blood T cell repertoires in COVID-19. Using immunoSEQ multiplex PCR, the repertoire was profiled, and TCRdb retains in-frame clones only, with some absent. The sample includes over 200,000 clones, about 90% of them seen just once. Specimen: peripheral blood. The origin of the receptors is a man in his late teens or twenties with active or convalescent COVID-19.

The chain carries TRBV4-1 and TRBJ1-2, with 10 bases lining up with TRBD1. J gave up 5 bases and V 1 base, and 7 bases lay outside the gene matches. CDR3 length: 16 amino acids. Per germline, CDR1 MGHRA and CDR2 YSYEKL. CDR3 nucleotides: TGCGCCAGCAGCCAAGTTCCGACAGGGGGCTATTATGGCTACACCTTC. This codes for CASSQVPTGGYYGYTF.

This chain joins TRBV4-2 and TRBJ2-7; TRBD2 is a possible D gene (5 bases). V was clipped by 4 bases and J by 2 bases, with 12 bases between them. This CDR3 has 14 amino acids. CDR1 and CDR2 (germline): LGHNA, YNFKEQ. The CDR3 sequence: CASSRSDSAYEQYF. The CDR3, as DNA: TGTGCCAGCAGCCGGTCGGACTCTGCCTACGAGCAGTACTTC.

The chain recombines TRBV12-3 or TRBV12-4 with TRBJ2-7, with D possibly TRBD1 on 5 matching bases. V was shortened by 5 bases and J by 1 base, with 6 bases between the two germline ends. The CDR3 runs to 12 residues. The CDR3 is CASSPGSYEQYF. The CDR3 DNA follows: TGTGCCAGCAGTCCAGGGTCCTACGAGCAGTACTTC.

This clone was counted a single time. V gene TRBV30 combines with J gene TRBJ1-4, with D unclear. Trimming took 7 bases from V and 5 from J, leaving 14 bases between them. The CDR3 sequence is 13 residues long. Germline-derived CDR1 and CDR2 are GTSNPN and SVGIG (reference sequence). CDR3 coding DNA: TGTGCCTTACAACGATCAAGAAATGAAAAACTGTTTTTT. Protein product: CALQRSRNEKLFF.

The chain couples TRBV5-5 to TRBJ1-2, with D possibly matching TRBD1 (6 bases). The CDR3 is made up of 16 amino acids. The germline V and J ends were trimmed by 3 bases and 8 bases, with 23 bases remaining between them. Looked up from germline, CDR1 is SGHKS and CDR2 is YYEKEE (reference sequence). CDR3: CASSWAPGQQLGGYTF. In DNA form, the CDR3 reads TGTGCCAGCAGCTGGGCCCCCGGACAGCAACTAGGGGGCTACACCTTC. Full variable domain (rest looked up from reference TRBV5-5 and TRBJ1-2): DAGVTQSPTHLIKTRGQQVTLRCSPISGHKSVSWYQQVLGQGPQFIFQYYEKEERGRGNFPDRFSARQFPNYSSELNVNALLLGDSALYLCASSWAPGQQLGGYTFGSGTRLTVV.

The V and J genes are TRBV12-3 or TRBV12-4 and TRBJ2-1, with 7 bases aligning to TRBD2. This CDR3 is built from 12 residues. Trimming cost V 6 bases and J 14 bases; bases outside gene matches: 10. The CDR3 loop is CASRKTSQAEFF. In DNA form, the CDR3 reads TGTGCCAGCAGGAAGACTAGCCAGGCAGAGTTCTTC.

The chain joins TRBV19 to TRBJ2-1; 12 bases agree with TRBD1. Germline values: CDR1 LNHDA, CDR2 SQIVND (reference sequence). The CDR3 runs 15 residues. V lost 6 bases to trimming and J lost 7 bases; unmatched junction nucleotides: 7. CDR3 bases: TGTGCCAGTAGCCGGGACAGGGGGCTTTGGAATGAGCAGTTCTTC. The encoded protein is CASSRDRGLWNEQFF. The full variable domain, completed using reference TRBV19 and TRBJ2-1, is DGGITQSPKYLFRKEGQNVTLSCEQNLNHDAMYWYRQDPGQGLRLIYYSQIVNDFQKGDIAEGYSVSREKKESFPLTVTSAQKNPTAFYLCASSRDRGLWNEQFFGPGTRLTVL.

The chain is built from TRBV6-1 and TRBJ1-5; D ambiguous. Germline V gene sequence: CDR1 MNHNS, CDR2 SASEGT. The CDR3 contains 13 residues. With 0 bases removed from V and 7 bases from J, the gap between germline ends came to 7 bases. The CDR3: CASSEAGRQPQHF. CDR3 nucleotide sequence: TGTGCCAGCAGTGAAGCCGGGAGGCAGCCCCAGCATTTT.

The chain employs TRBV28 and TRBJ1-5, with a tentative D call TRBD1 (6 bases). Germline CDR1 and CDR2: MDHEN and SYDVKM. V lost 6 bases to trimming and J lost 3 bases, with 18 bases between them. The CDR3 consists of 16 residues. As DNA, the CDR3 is TGTGCCAGCAGCCACAGAGGTCGGGGGGCCAATCAGCCCCAGCATTTT. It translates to CASSHRGRGANQPQHF.

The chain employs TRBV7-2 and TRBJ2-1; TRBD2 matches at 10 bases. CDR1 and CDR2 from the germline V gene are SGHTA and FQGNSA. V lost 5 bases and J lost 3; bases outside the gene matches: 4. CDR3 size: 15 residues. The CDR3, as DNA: TGTGCCAGCAGCCTACTAGCGGGGATCTACAATGAGCAGTTCTTC. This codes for CASSLLAGIYNEQFF.

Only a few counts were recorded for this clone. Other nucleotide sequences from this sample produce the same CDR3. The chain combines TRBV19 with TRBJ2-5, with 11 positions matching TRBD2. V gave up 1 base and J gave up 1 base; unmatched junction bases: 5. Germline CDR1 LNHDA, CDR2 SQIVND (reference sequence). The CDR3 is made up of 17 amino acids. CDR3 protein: CASSIGLAGLTQETQYF. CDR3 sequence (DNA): TGTGCCAGTAGTATAGGACTAGCGGGACTTACCCAAGAGACCCAGTACTTC. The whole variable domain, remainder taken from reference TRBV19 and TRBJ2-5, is DGGITQSPKYLFRKEGQNVTLSCEQNLNHDAMYWYRQDPGQGLRLIYYSQIVNDFQKGDIAEGYSVSREKKESFPLTVTSAQKNPTAFYLCASSIGLAGLTQETQYFGPGTRLLVL.

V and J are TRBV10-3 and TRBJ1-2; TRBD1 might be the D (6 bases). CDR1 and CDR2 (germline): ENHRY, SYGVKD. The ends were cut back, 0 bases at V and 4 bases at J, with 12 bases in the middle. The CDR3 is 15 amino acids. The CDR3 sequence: CAISESGQPLYGYTF. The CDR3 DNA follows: TGTGCCATCAGTGAGTCCGGACAGCCCCTCTATGGCTACACCTTC.

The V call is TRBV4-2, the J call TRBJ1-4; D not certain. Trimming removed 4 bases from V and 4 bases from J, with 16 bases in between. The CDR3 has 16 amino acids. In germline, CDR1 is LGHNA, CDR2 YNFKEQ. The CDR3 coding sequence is TGTGCCAGCAGCCCCGGTGGTGGCAGGCTTAATGAAAAACTGTTTTTT. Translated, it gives CASSPGGGRLNEKLFF.

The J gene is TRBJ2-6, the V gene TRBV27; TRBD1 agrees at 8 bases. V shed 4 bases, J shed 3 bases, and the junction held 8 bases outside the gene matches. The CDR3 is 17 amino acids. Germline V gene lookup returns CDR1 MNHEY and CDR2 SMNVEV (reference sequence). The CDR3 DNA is TGTGCCAGCAGTTCCCGGGACAGGAGTTTTGGGGCCAACGTCCTGACTTTC. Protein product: CASSSRDRSFGANVLTF.

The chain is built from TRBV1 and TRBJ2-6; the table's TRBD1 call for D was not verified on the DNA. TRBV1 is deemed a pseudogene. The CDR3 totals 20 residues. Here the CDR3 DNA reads TGCACCAGCAGCCAAGCAGACAGGGGAACCCACTCGGAGGGGGCCAACGTCCTGACTTTC. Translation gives CTSSQADRGTHSEGANVLTF.

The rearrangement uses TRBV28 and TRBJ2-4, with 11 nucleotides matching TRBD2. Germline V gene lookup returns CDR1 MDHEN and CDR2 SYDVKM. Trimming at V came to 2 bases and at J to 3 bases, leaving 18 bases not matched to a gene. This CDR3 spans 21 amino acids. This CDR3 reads CASSLDGPTSGSEHGKNIQYF. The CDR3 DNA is TGTGCCAGCAGTTTAGACGGACCCACTAGCGGGAGCGAACACGGCAAAAACATTCAGTACTTC.

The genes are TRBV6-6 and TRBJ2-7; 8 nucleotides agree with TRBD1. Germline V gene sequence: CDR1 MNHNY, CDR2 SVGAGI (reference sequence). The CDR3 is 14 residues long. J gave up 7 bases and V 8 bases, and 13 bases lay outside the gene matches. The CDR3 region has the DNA TGTGCCAGCGCCGGCGAGCAGGGGGCGGGGGAGCAGTACTTC. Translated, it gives CASAGEQGAGEQYF.

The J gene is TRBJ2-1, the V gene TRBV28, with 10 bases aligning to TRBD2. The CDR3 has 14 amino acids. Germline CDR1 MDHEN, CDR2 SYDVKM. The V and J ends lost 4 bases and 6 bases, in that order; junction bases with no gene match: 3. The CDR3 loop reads CASSSPSGSNEQFF. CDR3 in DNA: TGTGCCAGCAGTTCGCCTAGCGGGAGCAATGAGCAGTTCTTC.

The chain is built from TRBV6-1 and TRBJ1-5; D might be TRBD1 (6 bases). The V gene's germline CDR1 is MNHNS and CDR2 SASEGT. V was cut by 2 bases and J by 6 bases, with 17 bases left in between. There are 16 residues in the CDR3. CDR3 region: CASSEQAGDAFQPQHF. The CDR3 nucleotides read TGTGCCAGCAGTGAACAGGCAGGGGATGCGTTTCAGCCCCAGCATTTT.

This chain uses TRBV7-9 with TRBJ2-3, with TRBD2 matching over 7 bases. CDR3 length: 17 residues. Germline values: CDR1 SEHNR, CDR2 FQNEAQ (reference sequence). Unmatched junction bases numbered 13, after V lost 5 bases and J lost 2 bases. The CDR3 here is CASSPGSAGEFTDTQYF. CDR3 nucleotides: TGTGCCAGCAGCCCCGGCTCCGCGGGGGAATTCACAGATACGCAGTATTTT.

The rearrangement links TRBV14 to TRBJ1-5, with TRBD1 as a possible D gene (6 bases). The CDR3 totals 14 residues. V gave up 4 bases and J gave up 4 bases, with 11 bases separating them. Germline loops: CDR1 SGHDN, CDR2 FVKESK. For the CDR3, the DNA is TGTGCCAGCAGCCTGACAGGACTGAATCAGCCCCAGCATTTT. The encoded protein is CASSLTGLNQPQHF.

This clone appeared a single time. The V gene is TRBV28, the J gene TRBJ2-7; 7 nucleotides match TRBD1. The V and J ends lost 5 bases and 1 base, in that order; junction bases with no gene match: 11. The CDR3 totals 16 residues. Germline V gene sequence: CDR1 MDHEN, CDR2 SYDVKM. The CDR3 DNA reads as TGTGCCAGCAGTCCAATTCCGGGACAGTTTTCCTACGAGCAGTACTTC. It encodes CASSPIPGQFSYEQYF.

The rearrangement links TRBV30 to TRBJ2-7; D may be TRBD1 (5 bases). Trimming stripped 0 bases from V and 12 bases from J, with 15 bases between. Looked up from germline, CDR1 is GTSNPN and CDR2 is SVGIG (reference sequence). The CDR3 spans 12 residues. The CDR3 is CAWSVQGAQPYF. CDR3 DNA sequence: TGTGCCTGGAGTGTACAAGGGGCTCAGCCGTACTTC.